There are a few counts of the clone carrying this T cell receptor (beta chain). The antigen remains unidentified. Together with a sample-barcoded 5' primer, a J-beta primer mix was included in a second PCR lasting roughly 6 to 12 cycles. MiXCR, run by TCRdb on the 5' RACE reads, gives a single entry per CDR3 protein. The table has some 940,000 distinct CDR3 sequences, 25% to 30% seen once. The CDR3 sequence is 13 residues long. Between the trimmed V and J ends, which lost 6 bases and 3 bases, there was a span of 12 bases. This sample is drawn from a study of blood T cells in healthy people across ages. Findings of the study overall: PBMCs went unsorted, and a conclusive naive versus antigen-experienced comparison was therefore prevented.

These same records also appear under a second study, on T cells of mothers and their children. In that study: A few healthy Caucasian mothers, along with their six children, were the donors.

Specimen: blood. The source of this sequence is a woman in her thirties or forties in good health. This chain links TRBV12-3 or TRBV12-4 with TRBJ2-7; D unclear. CDR3 region: CASSQTYNYEQYF. The CDR3 DNA reads TGTGCCAGCAGCCAGACTTATAACTACGAGCAGTACTTC.